The 6 T cell receptor beta chains listed next were all sequenced from one sample in a study of T-cell memory formation after mild COVID-19. TCRdb reanalysed the 5' RACE reads using MiXCR and keeps one entry per CDR3 protein. This repertoire shows 550,000 to 700,000 distinct CDR3 sequences, approximately 19% found once; its top ten account for around 11%. Sequencing used PBMCs or a T cell subset sorted from them (not recorded which). These receptors all stem from an adult woman who had mild COVID-19 (a few samples of this study predate the infection). Cell type and time point are not known.

The rearrangement links TRBV18 to TRBJ2-3; D not certain. The germline gives CDR1 KGHSH, CDR2 LQKENI. The V gene lost 9 bases and the J gene lost 6 bases, with 10 bases spanning the gap. The length of the CDR3 is 11 residues. The CDR3: CASRLMDTQYF. The CDR3 DNA reads as TGTGCCAGTAGGCTTATGGATACGCAGTATTTT.

This clonotype was picked up a small number of times. The V and J genes are TRBV20-1 and TRBJ2-3; D perhaps matches TRBD2 (6 bases). The CDR3 is made up of 13 amino acids. Germline CDR1 DFQATT, CDR2 SNEGSKA (reference sequence). V was clipped by 5 bases and J by 1 base, with 10 bases between them. DNA for the CDR3: TGCAGTGCTGATCCGGGAGGCACAGATACGCAGTATTTT. Protein product: CSADPGGTDTQYF.

This clonotype was observed a few times. V is TRBV29-1 and J is TRBJ1-3; the D gene is possibly TRBD1 (5 bases). Looked up from germline, CDR1 is SQVTM and CDR2 is ANQGSEA. The CDR3 length is 14 residues. Trimming took off 4 bases at V and 2 bases at J, with 12 bases between the two ends. The CDR3 DNA reads TGCAGCGTTGTGGTCCGGGGGGCTGGAAACACCATATATTTT. This sequence encodes CSVVVRGAGNTIYF.

The chain carries TRBV3-1 and TRBJ2-3; D gene uncertain. This CDR3 contains 16 residues. The germline gives CDR1 LGHDT, CDR2 YNNKEL (reference sequence). Trimming took 4 bases from V and 1 from J, leaving 15 bases between them. CDR3 residues: CASSPLVEKRTDTQYF. CDR3 in DNA: TGTGCCAGCAGCCCCCTAGTCGAGAAGCGCACAGATACGCAGTATTTT.

CDR3 region: CASSLMQGSGNTIYF. Written as DNA, the CDR3 is TGTGCCAGCAGCTTAATGCAGGGAAGTGGAAACACCATATATTTT. The chain combines TRBV7-2 with TRBJ1-3, with a tentative D call TRBD1 (5 bases). This CDR3 is 15 amino acids long. V lost 2 bases and J lost 3, with 11 bases in between. The germline gives CDR1 SGHTA, CDR2 FQGNSA.

J is TRBJ1-6 and V is TRBV7-9; perhaps TRBD1 as D (5 bases). Germline CDR1 SEHNR, CDR2 FQNEAQ (reference sequence). CDR3 length: 14 residues. V was trimmed by 7 bases and J by 10 bases, leaving 17 bases between them. The CDR3 DNA is TGTGCCAGCACCCCGGGGGGGAAAGGCTCACCCCTCCACTTT. Protein product: CASTPGGKGSPLHF. Based on the CDR3 plus reference TRBV7-9 and TRBJ1-6, the full variable domain is DTGVSQNPRHKITKRGQNVTFRCDPISEHNRLYWYRQTLGQGPEFLTYFQNEAQLEKSRLLSDRFSAERPKGSFSTLEIQRTEQGDSAMYLCASTPGGKGSPLHFGNGTRLTVT.